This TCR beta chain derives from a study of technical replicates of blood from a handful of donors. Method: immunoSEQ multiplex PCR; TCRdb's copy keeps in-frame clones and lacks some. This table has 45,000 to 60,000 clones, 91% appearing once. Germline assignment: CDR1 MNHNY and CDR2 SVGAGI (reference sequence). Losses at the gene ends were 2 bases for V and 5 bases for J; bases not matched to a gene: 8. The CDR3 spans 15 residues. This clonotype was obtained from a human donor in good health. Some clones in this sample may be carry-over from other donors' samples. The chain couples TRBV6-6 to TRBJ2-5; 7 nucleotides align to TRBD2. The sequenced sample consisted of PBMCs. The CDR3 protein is CASSYGRDRGETQYF. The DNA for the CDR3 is TGTGCCAGCAGTTACGGGAGGGACCGGGGGGAGACCCAGTACTTC.